The source of this T cell receptor (beta chain) is a study of T cells after yellow fever vaccination. Overall study findings and caveats: Among primary-vaccination clones, most reappeared after the booster, at almost 98% for CD4 and roughly 90% for CD8.

TCRdb re-derived calls from the 5' RACE reads in MiXCR, one entry per CDR3 protein. The top ten clones hold around 15% of a sample with approximately 550,000 distinct CDR3 sequences, 15% to 20% of them seen once. This clonotype has just a few counts. The target antigen is unknown. This sample comprised PBMCs, obtained 15 days after the yellow fever booster vaccination. The sequence came from a man aged 25-40 years who received the YFV17D yellow fever vaccine.

The CDR3 DNA is TGTGCCAGCAGCTTAGTTCACGGGCGGCTAGCGGGGCCCGCGAACATTCAGTACTTC. Translation: CASSLVHGRLAGPANIQYF. This chain uses TRBV11-2 with TRBJ2-4, with 9 bases identical to TRBD2. The CDR3 consists of 19 residues. The junction had 17 bases not matched to a gene; V was cut back by 1 base and J by 7 bases. Germline CDR1 reads SGHAT; CDR2 reads FQNNGV.